The 24 T cell receptor beta chains in this list originate from one sample, sequenced in a study of monozygotic twins with inflammatory bowel disease (dated by TCRdb to 2018 to 2020). The library was generated by 5' RACE. TCRdb names Illumina HiSeq 2500 as the instrument used. TCRdb reprocessed the reads and assigns one entry to each CDR3 protein sequence, leaving out DNA. This sample's records show 140,000 to 150,000 distinct CDR3 sequences. The ten largest account for 1.2% of the sample. What was sequenced was blood. These TCRs come from a human donor with ulcerative colitis or Crohn's disease, or a healthy co-twin of an affected twin (not recorded which).

This chain links TRBV6-5 with TRBJ2-1; with no DNA, the TCRdb D assignment of TRBD2 cannot be verified. CDR1 is MNHEY and CDR2 is SVGAGI in the germline V gene. This CDR3 is built from 13 residues. The CDR3 reads CASGTSGNYEQFF.

This chain links TRBV20-1 with TRBJ2-7. Germline assignment: CDR1 DFQATT and CDR2 SNEGSKA (reference sequence). The CDR3 loop spans 15 amino acids. The CDR3: CSATSLASSYYEQYF.

J is TRBJ2-1 and V is TRBV29-1; TCRdb lists TRBD1, though no DNA is available to test this call. Germline CDR1 is SQVTM and CDR2 is ANQGSEA. There are 13 residues in the CDR3. CDR3 residues: CSVVARSYNEQFF.

The gene calls are TRBV29-1 and TRBJ2-7; TCRdb picks TRBD2, but there is no DNA to check that call. The germline CDR1 and CDR2 sequences are SQVTM and ANQGSEA. CDR3 length: 15 amino acids. The CDR3 reads CSVEGRTSGTYEQYF.

The V call is TRBV5-1, the J call TRBJ2-7; TCRdb calls TRBD1, which cannot be checked without DNA. This CDR3 is 15 amino acids long. Germline V gives CDR1 SGHRS, CDR2 YFSETQ. The CDR3 loop is CASSFGQGDHYEQYF.

This rearrangement joins TRBV20-1 to TRBJ2-2; checking the TCRdb D call of TRBD1 is not possible without DNA. CDR1 and CDR2 (germline): DFQATT, SNEGSKA (reference sequence). This CDR3 is built from 14 residues. CDR3 sequence: CSVMTQGGTGELFF.

The V call is TRBV27, the J call TRBJ2-3. Per the germline V gene, CDR1 is MNHEY and CDR2 is SMNVEV (reference sequence). The CDR3 extends over 14 amino acids. The CDR3 reads CASSLLLGPDTQYF.

The chain carries TRBV20-1 and TRBJ1-2. The germline V gene has CDR1 DFQATT and CDR2 SNEGSKA (reference sequence). The CDR3 has 12 residues. The chain's CDR3 is CSAEDGLYGYTF.

V gene TRBV6-1 combines with J gene TRBJ1-4; TCRdb's D gene call, TRBD1, goes unchecked for lack of DNA. This CDR3 has 17 residues. CDR1 is MNHNS, CDR2 SASEGT, per germline. The CDR3 protein is CASTFTPPGQSNEKLFF.

The chain carries TRBV19 and TRBJ1-5; TCRdb designates TRBD1, a call that cannot be tested without DNA. The CDR3 spans 13 residues. From germline, CDR1 is LNHDA and CDR2 SQIVND (reference sequence). CDR3 sequence: CASRVGASQPQHF.

The V gene is TRBV20-1, the J gene TRBJ2-7; TCRdb names TRBD1, which stays unverified in the absence of DNA. Germline CDR1 and CDR2: DFQATT and SNEGSKA (reference sequence). This CDR3 has 14 residues. This CDR3 reads CSAMRQGGLYEQYF.

The V gene is TRBV5-1, the J gene TRBJ1-1. CDR3 length equals 13 residues. Germline V lookup: CDR1 SGHRS, CDR2 YFSETQ. CDR3 residues: CASSLALNTEAFF.

This sequence joins TRBV5-1 and TRBJ2-2; the D call of TRBD2 rests on TCRdb alone, since no DNA is present to check it. Looked up from germline, CDR1 is SGHRS and CDR2 is YFSETQ. The CDR3 has 15 residues. The CDR3 region is CASSQRGSNTGELFF.

This chain uses TRBV27 with TRBJ1-1; TCRdb outputs TRBD1, but without DNA this stays unchecked. The germline gives CDR1 MNHEY, CDR2 SMNVEV (reference sequence). CDR3 length equals 16 residues. The CDR3 spells CASSSIPGRGRTEAFF.

The chain couples TRBV11-1 to TRBJ2-7. CDR3 length: 14 residues. Germline lookup yields CDR1 SGHAT and CDR2 FQDESV (reference sequence). This CDR3 is CASSSAGNTREQYF.

J is TRBJ1-1 and V is TRBV5-1; absent DNA, TCRdb's TRBD1 call cannot be checked. The CDR3 extends over 16 amino acids. CDR1 SGHRS and CDR2 YFSETQ come from the germline V gene. CDR3 protein: CASSLIDRGSWTEAFF.

V usage is TRBV6-1 and J usage is TRBJ1-3. The length of the CDR3 is 17 residues. Germline V gives CDR1 MNHNS, CDR2 SASEGT. The chain's CDR3 is CASRPIGGLLSGNTIYF.

Here the CDR3 reads CAIRPGFSNTGELFF. The V gene is TRBV10-3, the J gene TRBJ2-2; TCRdb reports TRBD1, a call that lacks DNA to check it against. CDR1 and CDR2 from the germline V gene are ENHRY and SYGVKD. The CDR3 is 15 amino acids.

The chain has TRBV5-5 and TRBJ2-5; the D call of TRBD1 rests on TCRdb alone, since no DNA is present to check it. Germline assignment: CDR1 SGHKS and CDR2 YYEKEE (reference sequence). The CDR3 has 15 amino acids. This CDR3 is CASSWTGSLGETQYF. Together with reference TRBV5-5 and TRBJ2-5, the CDR3 gives the full variable domain: DAGVTQSPTHLIKTRGQQVTLRCSPISGHKSVSWYQQVLGQGPQFIFQYYEKEERGRGNFPDRFSARQFPNYSSELNVNALLLGDSALYLCASSWTGSLGETQYFGPGTRLLVL.

The chain recombines TRBV5-1 with TRBJ2-2. Germline V gene lookup returns CDR1 SGHRS and CDR2 YFSETQ. This CDR3 has 14 amino acids. Here the CDR3 reads CVSSAVLNTGELFF.

This chain uses TRBV6-1 with TRBJ1-4; the TCRdb call, TRBD1, lacks DNA for checking. Germline values: CDR1 MNHNS, CDR2 SASEGT. There are 14 residues in the CDR3. The CDR3 loop reads CASRRQGENEKLFF.

The chain has TRBV27 and TRBJ2-2. CDR1 is MNHEY and CDR2 is SMNVEV in the germline V gene (reference sequence). This CDR3 comprises 16 residues. The CDR3 sequence: CASSLKGTLNTGELFF.

The chain employs TRBV28 and TRBJ1-5; checking the TCRdb D call of TRBD1 is not possible without DNA. The CDR3 extends over 15 amino acids. Germline V gene data show CDR1 as MDHEN and CDR2 as SYDVKM. CDR3 sequence: CASLYRDGTLEPQHF.

The rearrangement links TRBV7-2 to TRBJ1-2; TCRdb selects TRBD1, and the lack of DNA leaves this call unchecked. Germline V gene data show CDR1 as SGHTA and CDR2 as FQGNSA. The CDR3 runs to 14 residues. This CDR3 reads CASSLRDRTLRYTF.